Each of the 25 T cell receptor beta chains below was sequenced from the same sample in a study of cytomegalovirus exposure and HLA in healthy donors. The primer mix had 60 Vbeta and 13 Jbeta primers. Measured with immunoSEQ multiplex PCR; TCRdb has only the in-frame clones, and not every one. Altogether some 150,000 clones are present, 60% to 80% being singletons, with the ten largest covering 6.5% to 7%. The sequenced material came from PBMCs. These receptors were obtained from a woman aged 35 to 49 in good health and CMV-seropositive.

The V call is TRBV20-1, the J call TRBJ1-1; D gene uncertain. This CDR3 is built from 11 residues. In germline, CDR1 is DFQATT, CDR2 SNEGSKA (reference sequence). Trimming shortened V by 5 bases and J by 4 bases, and 8 bases separated the two germline ends. Here the CDR3 reads CSAPKATEAFF. The CDR3 DNA reads as TGCAGTGCTCCAAAAGCCACTGAAGCTTTCTTT.

This chain links TRBV6-5 with TRBJ1-2; 8 bases agree with TRBD1. V shed 7 bases, J shed 6 bases, and the junction held 7 bases outside the gene matches. CDR1 is MNHEY, CDR2 SVGAGI, per germline. The CDR3 contains 13 residues. CDR3 in amino acids: CASIGQGVDGYTF. CDR3 bases: TGTGCCAGCATAGGACAGGGAGTAGATGGCTACACCTTC.

The gene calls are TRBV28 and TRBJ1-6; D is possibly TRBD1 (5 bases). V lost 7 bases and J 9 bases, leaving 13 bases between the germline ends. Germline assignment: CDR1 MDHEN and CDR2 SYDVKM. CDR3 length: 13 residues. The CDR3 spells CASIQTVGSPLHF. The CDR3 region has the DNA TGTGCCAGCATTCAGACAGTCGGTTCACCCCTCCACTTT.

V and J are TRBV13 and TRBJ2-5; 11 nucleotides align to TRBD1. Germline V lookup: CDR1 PRHDT, CDR2 FYEKMQ (reference sequence). CDR3 length: 15 residues. With V trimmed by 3 bases and J by 11 bases, 11 bases remained unmatched. The DNA for the CDR3 is TGTGCCAGCAGCTTGGGGGGACAGGGGGACCCGGAGCAGTACTTC. Translation gives CASSLGGQGDPEQYF.

This chain joins TRBV4-1 and TRBJ1-2, with TRBD1 matching over 8 bases. The J segment lost 3 bases and the V segment lost 1 base, leaving 7 bases of the junction unmatched. Germline CDR1 and CDR2: MGHRA and YSYEKL. The CDR3 length is 16 residues. The CDR3 DNA is TGCGCCAGCAGCCAAGGGCAGGGGGCCTTGGACTATGGCTACACCTTC. Translation: CASSQGQGALDYGYTF.

The chain combines TRBV5-4 with TRBJ1-6; perhaps TRBD1 as D (6 bases). The germline V gene has CDR1 SGHNT and CDR2 YYREEE (reference sequence). V dropped 0 bases and J dropped 10 bases, with 11 bases sitting between them. This CDR3 comprises 14 residues. The CDR3 loop reads CASSLAGGLSPLHF. The CDR3 DNA is TGTGCCAGCAGCTTGGCGGGGGGGCTCTCACCCCTCCACTTT.

The table lists this clone with a few counts. V usage is TRBV4-2 and J usage is TRBJ2-1, with TRBD2 matching over 7 bases. With 0 bases clipped from V and 7 bases from J, the junction kept 9 bases outside the gene matches. In germline, CDR1 is LGHNA, CDR2 YNFKEQ. This CDR3 spans 16 amino acids. The CDR3 sequence: CASSQETTSLVNEQFF. The CDR3 coding sequence is TGTGCCAGCAGCCAAGAGACGACTAGCCTGGTTAATGAGCAGTTCTTC.

The chain employs TRBV6-6 and TRBJ2-2; D remains unclear. The CDR3 spans 16 residues. In germline, CDR1 is MNHNY, CDR2 SVGAGI (reference sequence). The V and J ends lost 6 bases and 0 bases respectively, with 14 bases between them. The CDR3 region has the DNA TGTGCCAGCAGCCATCGGCCAGCGACGAACACCGGGGAGCTGTTTTTT. Translating it yields CASSHRPATNTGELFF.

The chain links TRBV6-1 to TRBJ1-1, with D possibly TRBD1 on 5 matching bases. Germline V CDR1 and CDR2: MNHNS, SASEGT. V lost 4 bases, J lost 10 bases, and 16 bases lay in between. The CDR3 is made up of 13 amino acids. The CDR3 bases are TGTGCCAGCAGTGCGGGGGATTGGGATGGAGCTTTCTTT. Its translation: CASSAGDWDGAFF.

The rearrangement joins TRBV15 to TRBJ2-5, with D possibly matching TRBD1 (7 bases). Per the germline V gene, CDR1 is LNHNV and CDR2 is YYDKDF (reference sequence). V was clipped by 7 bases and J by 2 bases, with 17 bases between them. The CDR3 is 15 amino acids. The CDR3, as DNA: TGTGCCACCACCCCGGAGCAGGGGGGACAAGAGACCCAGTACTTC. Its translation is CATTPEQGGQETQYF.

This sequence joins TRBV11-3 and TRBJ2-2; 7 positions match TRBD1. The junction had 2 bases not matched to a gene; V was cut back by 4 bases and J by 0 bases. The CDR3 is made up of 15 amino acids. CDR1 is SGHNT and CDR2 is YENEEA in the germline V gene. Here the CDR3 reads CASSSQGANTGELFF. The CDR3 DNA follows: TGTGCCAGCAGCTCCCAGGGGGCGAACACCGGGGAGCTGTTTTTT.

The CDR3 here is CASSGPGSMGTQYF. In DNA form, the CDR3 reads TGTGCCAGCAGCGGCCCCGGGTCGATGGGGACCCAGTACTTC. The genes are TRBV5-5 and TRBJ2-5, with unresolved D. Trimming removed 4 bases from V and 7 bases from J, with 17 bases in between. CDR1 is SGHKS, CDR2 YYEKEE, per germline (reference sequence). This CDR3 comprises 14 residues.

The rearrangement links TRBV9 to TRBJ2-5; D may be TRBD1 (7 bases). Per germline, CDR1 SGDLS and CDR2 YYNGEE. The CDR3 totals 14 residues. The V end was cut by 1 base, the J end by 4 bases, with 11 bases between. As DNA, the CDR3 is TGTGCCAGCAGCGTACAGGGGGGAGTAGAGACCCAGTACTTC. Amino acid sequence: CASSVQGGVETQYF.

This clone showed up just a few times. The rearrangement links TRBV5-1 to TRBJ1-2; D gene unclear. Germline CDR1 is SGHRS and CDR2 is YFSETQ. The V end lost 0 bases, the J end lost 2 bases, and 5 bases lay between the germline ends. The CDR3 runs to 13 residues. This chain's CDR3 is CASSLERNYGYTF. The CDR3 nucleotides are TGCGCCAGCAGCTTGGAGAGAAACTATGGCTACACCTTC.

V gene TRBV28 combines with J gene TRBJ1-2; 7 bases align to TRBD1. The germline V gene encodes CDR1 MDHEN and CDR2 SYDVKM. The ends lost 6 bases at V and 0 bases at J; junction bases unmatched: 10. The CDR3 sequence is 16 residues long. CDR3 nucleotides: TGTGCCAGCAGCCCGACAGGGAACCACCCTAACTATGGCTACACCTTC. Protein: CASSPTGNHPNYGYTF.

Only a few counts were recorded for this clone. V usage is TRBV2 and J usage is TRBJ1-1; no clear D. V lost 7 bases to trimming and J lost 1 base, with 13 bases between them. Per the germline V gene, CDR1 is SNHLY and CDR2 is FYNNEI. The CDR3 extends over 14 amino acids. The CDR3 region is CASTVRGGNTEAFF. DNA for the CDR3: TGTGCCAGCACGGTTCGGGGAGGGAACACTGAAGCTTTCTTT. The full variable domain, its missing parts supplied by reference TRBV2 and TRBJ1-1, is EPEVTQTPSHQVTQMGQEVILRCVPISNHLYFYWYRQILGQKVEFLVSFYNNEISEKSEIFDDQFSVERPDGSNFTLKIRSTKLEDSAMYFCASTVRGGNTEAFFGQGTRLTVV.

The chain combines TRBV7-9 with TRBJ1-3, with TRBD1 matching over 8 bases. CDR1 SEHNR and CDR2 FQNEAQ come from the germline V gene (reference sequence). The CDR3 loop spans 15 amino acids. Trimming cost V 4 bases and J 4 bases; bases outside gene matches: 6. This CDR3 reads CASSSQGAGGNTIYF. Here the CDR3 DNA reads TGTGCCAGCAGCTCCCAGGGGGCCGGGGGAAACACCATATATTTT.

The chain combines TRBV19 with TRBJ1-2, with 7 bases identical to TRBD1. The V gene end was trimmed by 0 bases and the J gene end by 6 bases; junction bases not matched to a gene: 4. Germline V gives CDR1 LNHDA, CDR2 SQIVND (reference sequence). This CDR3 comprises 14 residues. CDR3 in amino acids: CASSIDQGGHGYTF. Written as DNA, the CDR3 is TGTGCCAGTAGTATAGACCAGGGGGGTCATGGCTACACCTTC.

The chain recombines TRBV19 with TRBJ1-3, with 7 bases identical to TRBD1. CDR3 size: 15 residues. The germline V gene has CDR1 LNHDA and CDR2 SQIVND (reference sequence). V dropped 8 bases and J dropped 5; count of bases not matched to a gene: 12. The chain's CDR3 is CASSGDRELRNTIYF. As DNA, the CDR3 is TGTGCCAGTTCAGGCGACAGGGAACTCAGAAACACCATATATTTT.

In its sample, this clone was seen once. V is TRBV25-1 and J is TRBJ2-3, with a possible D match to TRBD2 (7 bases). V lost 5 bases and J lost 0, with 12 bases in between. The CDR3 loop spans 15 amino acids. Looked up from germline, CDR1 is MGHDK and CDR2 is SYGVNS. As DNA, the CDR3 is TGTGCCAGCAGTAGGTGGGGGGGCAGCACAGATACGCAGTATTTT. Protein product: CASSRWGGSTDTQYF.

The rearrangement links TRBV4-1 to TRBJ2-5; D is perhaps TRBD1 (7 bases). The CDR3 has 16 residues. CDR1 is MGHRA, CDR2 YSYEKL, per germline. V gave up 1 base and J gave up 4 bases, with 16 bases separating them. The CDR3 is CASSQGRGQYGETQYF. The CDR3 DNA is TGCGCCAGCAGCCAAGGGAGGGGACAGTATGGAGAGACCCAGTACTTC.

This rearrangement joins TRBV7-9 to TRBJ1-3, with TRBD1 matching 11 bases. This CDR3 is built from 16 residues. The junction had 2 bases not matched to a gene; V was cut back by 4 bases and J by 0 bases. Germline-derived CDR1 and CDR2 are SEHNR and FQNEAQ (reference sequence). The CDR3 sequence is CASSWGTGGSGNTIYF. CDR3 bases: TGTGCCAGCAGCTGGGGGACAGGGGGCTCTGGAAACACCATATATTTT.

This clone was observed a few times. This chain uses TRBV6-6 with TRBJ1-1; a possible D gene is TRBD1 (6 bases). Trimming pared 4 bases from V and 8 bases from J, leaving 14 bases between. The CDR3 has 13 amino acids. Germline values: CDR1 MNHNY, CDR2 SVGAGI (reference sequence). CDR3 in DNA: TGTGCCAGCAGTTCAATGACAGGTACCGAAGCTTTCTTT. The encoded protein is CASSSMTGTEAFF.

The chain joins TRBV5-1 to TRBJ2-3; 14 nucleotides agree with TRBD2. With V trimmed by 3 bases and J by 4 bases, 4 bases remained unmatched. The length of the CDR3 is 16 residues. Germline V CDR1 and CDR2: SGHRS, YFSETQ. This CDR3 reads CASSSGLAGAPDTQYF. CDR3 coding DNA: TGCGCCAGCAGCTCGGGACTAGCGGGGGCCCCAGATACGCAGTATTTT.

The rearrangement links TRBV10-2 to TRBJ1-4; weak D call: TRBD1 (5 bases). This CDR3 is 12 amino acids long. Germline V CDR1 and CDR2: WSHSY, SAAADI. Trimming cost V 2 bases and J 9 bases, with 7 bases left between them. The CDR3 coding sequence is TGCGCCAGCAGTGAGAGGGGCCAAAAACTGTTTTTT. Translation gives CASSERGQKLFF.